The clone carrying this T cell receptor beta chain showed up just a few times. Its antigen is still unknown. The CDR3 runs 15 residues. The trim removed 5 bases at V and 7 bases at J, leaving 5 bases unmatched. These data belong to a study of T cell repertoires in cytomegalovirus infection. In the study overall: Newly reported HLA-C-restricted and thoroughly characterized HLA-B-restricted CMV epitopes were employed.

From the reads, TCRdb called clonotypes with MiXCR, one entry per CDR3 protein. The sample records roughly 920,000 distinct CDR3 sequences, around 29% being singletons. The source of this sequence is a human donor in good health (CMV status not recorded). Some clones in this sample may be carry-over from other donors' samples. The chain couples TRBV12-3 or TRBV12-4 to TRBJ1-6; 10 bases fit TRBD1. The sequences come from cultured CD8+ T cells from PBMCs, collected from culture after CMV antigen stimulation. This chain's CDR3 is CASSDRGQENSPLHF. The DNA of the CDR3 is TGTGCCAGCAGTGACAGGGGGCAAGAAAATTCACCCCTCCACTTT.